This paragraph covers one T cell receptor beta chain sequence. The antigen it binds to is not known. There are no base qualities to consult, and no much larger clone falls within one base. This sample was included in a study of CD8 T cells in ankylosing spondylitis (dated by TCRdb to 2017 to 2019). Regarding the study in general: The study profiled T cell receptor beta repertoires in healthy donors and ankylosing spondylitis patients to find disease-linked TCR variants. The full study cohort was made up of 25 ankylosing spondylitis patients and 108 healthy donors. Samples of peripheral blood were taken, and for ankylosing spondylitis patients, synovial fluid was collected as well. Study-wide findings and limitations: Blood from ankylosing spondylitis patients appeared to be characterized by a TCR beta motif made up of eight highly homologous amino acid variants. The disease-linked clones were reported to be significantly enriched in matched synovial fluid samples from ankylosing spondylitis patients. In peripheral blood, the disease-linked clones were found at relatively low frequencies and had a CD8+ phenotype. Some motif variants had previously been reported in the synovial fluid and blood of reactive arthritis patients, which suggests shared mechanisms of disease initiation.

The reads were generated on an Illumina HiSeq 2500. TCR beta libraries were prepared by quantitative 5'-RACE with molecular barcodes. For the original study's pipeline: A new computational method, built on a probabilistic model of VDJ rearrangement, was used to identify disease-linked TCR variants. TCRdb trimmed the raw reads at Q25, called clones with MiXCR and kept productive beta chains. All rows with the same CDR3 protein become a single entry with the most common DNA and genes. The V and J calls come from TCRdb's annotation, not from the publication. Across this sample there are about 750,000 distinct CDR3 sequences, with 15% to 20% seen only once. Under 20% of the sample rests with the top ten. The CDR3, cysteine through phenylalanine, is 14 amino acids long. This entry keeps only the CDR3 DNA: 42 bases, framed from base 1. According to the germline V gene, CDR1 reads MNHEY and CDR2 reads SVGEGT. Germline trimming amounts to 5 bases on V and 4 bases on J, with 7 as the count of junction bases outside the gene matches.

The sequencing input was blood, either unsorted or a sorted T cell fraction (not recorded which). The TCR comes from a male donor with ankylosing spondylitis. The rearrangement combines TRBV6-2 or TRBV6-3 with TRBJ1-1; TRBD1 fits 7 bases in the junction. CDR3 region: CASSHQGGRTEAFF. The sequenced DNA is TGTGCCAGCAGTCATCAAGGGGGCCGCACTGAAGCTTTCTTT.